The next 5 T cell receptor beta chains were all read from a single sample in a study of sequential checkpoint blockade in melanoma. Assay: immunoSEQ multiplex PCR; the TCRdb copy retains only in-frame clones and omits some. The table has some 5,100 clones, about 79% seen once. The treatment is: randomized to nivolumab then ipilimumab (arm A) or the reverse (arm B). The sample was CD8+ T cells sorted from blood (inferred from file names), taken from a patient given nivolumab and ipilimumab in sequence. The receptors derive from a human patient with melanoma. Some clones in this sample may be carry-over from other donors' samples.

This clone showed up just a few times. CDR3 amino acids: CASSLRVDGGYTF. The DNA of the CDR3 is TGTGCCAGCAGCCTCAGGGTCGATGGTGGCTACACCTTC. The chain uses TRBV6-6 and TRBJ1-2, with D tentatively TRBD1 (5 bases). CDR1 is MNHNY and CDR2 is SVGAGI in the germline V gene (reference sequence). V lost 6 bases to trimming and J lost 7 bases, with 15 bases between them. This CDR3 contains 13 residues.

The chain recombines TRBV29-1 with TRBJ2-7; D may be TRBD2 (6 bases). The CDR3 is made up of 13 amino acids. CDR1 is SQVTM, CDR2 ANQGSEA, per germline. Trimming left V 1 base short and J 0 bases short, with 7 bases between. The CDR3 protein is CSVEGGVSYEQYF. CDR3 nucleotide sequence: TGCAGCGTTGAAGGCGGGGTCTCCTACGAGCAGTACTTC.

This clone has more than one count but fewer than ten. The chain has TRBV6-6 and TRBJ2-2, with 7 nucleotides matching TRBD1. Germline V gene lookup returns CDR1 MNHNY and CDR2 SVGAGI (reference sequence). The CDR3 extends over 15 amino acids. V shed 5 bases, J shed 2 bases, and the junction held 5 bases outside the gene matches. CDR3 sequence (DNA): TGTGCCAGCAGTGGACGGGACAGCAACACCGGGGAGCTGTTTTTT. It translates to CASSGRDSNTGELFF.

The gene calls are TRBV27 and TRBJ2-5, with 11 bases that match TRBD2. Unmatched junction bases numbered 9, after V lost 1 base and J lost 8 bases. In germline, CDR1 is MNHEY, CDR2 SMNVEV (reference sequence). This CDR3 comprises 16 residues. The CDR3 DNA reads TGTGCCAGCAGTTTATTGGCTAGCGGGGGGCTGAGAACCCAGTACTTC. Amino acids: CASSLLASGGLRTQYF.

This clone came up a few times. This chain links TRBV19 with TRBJ2-7, with 9 bases matching TRBD1. Per germline, CDR1 LNHDA and CDR2 SQIVND (reference sequence). The ends lost 7 bases at V and 7 bases at J; junction bases unmatched: 8. This CDR3 has 13 amino acids. CDR3 residues: CASTGQGFGEQYF. The CDR3 DNA reads as TGTGCCAGTACTGGACAGGGGTTTGGGGAGCAGTACTTC.